These 11 T cell receptor beta chains share one sample of origin, sequenced in a study of T cell responses to AZD1222 COVID-19 vaccine. Sequenced by immunoSEQ multiplex PCR; TCRdb stores in-frame clones only, minus some. The sample includes 120,000 or so clones, roughly 91% seen only once; the top ten take less than 6%. The specimen comprised peripheral blood, sampled 28 days after the second AZD1222 dose. The origin of the receptors is an adult who received the AZD1222 COVID-19 vaccine.

This chain connects TRBV7-3 to TRBJ2-3; D gene unclear. From germline, CDR1 is SGHTA and CDR2 FQGTGA. There are 15 residues in the CDR3. V was clipped by 6 bases and J by 6 bases, with 19 bases between them. The CDR3 loop reads CASSYWANQLDTQYF. DNA for the CDR3: TGTGCCAGCAGTTACTGGGCGAATCAATTGGATACGCAGTATTTT.

V and J are TRBV6-2 or TRBV6-3 and TRBJ1-1; TRBD1 is a possible D gene (6 bases). The germline CDR1 and CDR2 sequences are MNHEY and SVGEGT. This CDR3 spans 16 amino acids. Deletions cut 5 bases from V and 0 bases from J, with 16 bases between. The CDR3 nucleotides are TGTGCCAGCAGTCCCCAACGACAGGTAATGAACACTGAAGCTTTCTTT. Translated, it gives CASSPQRQVMNTEAFF.

This chain links TRBV19 with TRBJ1-1, with D tentatively TRBD1 (5 bases). V was pared by 9 bases and J by 6 bases, with 11 bases between. From germline, CDR1 is LNHDA and CDR2 SQIVND (reference sequence). The CDR3 loop spans 11 amino acids. The CDR3 reads CASGTGAEAFF. CDR3 coding DNA: TGTGCCAGCGGGACGGGAGCTGAAGCTTTCTTT.

This clone has only one observation. The V and J genes are TRBV6-2 or TRBV6-3 and TRBJ2-5, with a tentative D call TRBD2 (7 bases). The CDR3 loop spans 15 amino acids. Per germline, CDR1 MNHEY and CDR2 SVGEGT. V shed 2 bases and J shed 4 bases, with 14 bases lying between them. CDR3 sequence (DNA): TGTGCCAGCAGTTACGGGAACGGGGGGCGAGAGACCCAGTACTTC. Translated, it gives CASSYGNGGRETQYF.

This clone was seen only a few times. The chain employs TRBV5-4 and TRBJ1-4; D is ambiguous. Trimming left V 1 base short and J 8 bases short, with 12 bases between. The germline V gene has CDR1 SGHNT and CDR2 YYREEE (reference sequence). The CDR3 extends over 14 amino acids. The chain's CDR3 is CASSLSHSREKLFF. The CDR3 DNA reads TGTGCCAGCAGCTTGTCTCACAGCCGGGAAAAACTGTTTTTT.

This sequence joins TRBV10-3 and TRBJ1-5; D is ambiguous. CDR3 length equals 13 residues. CDR1 is ENHRY and CDR2 is SYGVKD in the germline V gene. V lost 2 bases to trimming and J lost 6 bases, with 8 bases between them. CDR3 nucleotide sequence: TGTGCCATCAGTGAGGGGTTAGGTCAGCCCCAGCATTTT. It translates to CAISEGLGQPQHF.

The chain is built from TRBV5-1 and TRBJ2-1; D remains ambiguous. The CDR3 runs 12 residues. From germline, CDR1 is SGHRS and CDR2 YFSETQ. The V end was cut by 2 bases, the J end by 9 bases, with 9 bases between. This CDR3 reads CASSFLGGEQFF. CDR3 nucleotides: TGCGCCAGCAGCTTCCTTGGTGGTGAGCAGTTCTTC.

V gene TRBV7-9 combines with J gene TRBJ1-4; the match to TRBD1 covers 9 bases. CDR1 and CDR2 (germline): SEHNR, FQNEAQ (reference sequence). The V segment lost 5 bases and the J segment 4 bases; nucleotides outside the gene matches: 11. CDR3 length: 17 residues. In DNA, the CDR3 is TGTGCCAGCAGCGCGCACAGGGGGCGTAGAATTAATGAAAAACTGTTTTTT. Translated, it gives CASSAHRGRRINEKLFF.

This chain links TRBV3-1 (or the pseudogene TRBV3-2) with TRBJ2-3; the match to TRBD1 covers 8 bases. Germline CDR1 LGHDT, CDR2 YNNKEL (reference sequence). The ends lost 5 bases at V and 4 bases at J; junction bases unmatched: 8. The length of the CDR3 is 15 residues. CDR3 in amino acids: CASSSRTGFADTQYF. CDR3 nucleotides: TGTGCCAGCAGCTCTAGGACAGGGTTCGCAGATACGCAGTATTTT.

The chain is built from TRBV18 and TRBJ2-5; 10 nucleotides line up with TRBD2. Germline trimming cut 4 bases from V and 2 bases from J; bases unmatched to any gene: 7. Germline V lookup: CDR1 KGHSH, CDR2 LQKENI. The CDR3 has 16 amino acids. This chain's CDR3 is CASSLWTSGTQETQYF. The CDR3 DNA is TGTGCCAGCTCACTATGGACTAGCGGAACACAAGAGACCCAGTACTTC. The whole variable domain, filled in from reference TRBV18 and TRBJ2-5, reads NAGVMQNPRHLVRRRGQEARLRCSPMKGHSHVYWYRQLPEEGLKFMVYLQKENIIDESGMPKERFSAEFPKEGPSILRIQQVVRGDSAAYFCASSLWTSGTQETQYFGPGTRLLVL.

The chain combines TRBV29-1 with TRBJ2-7, with D possibly matching TRBD2 (6 bases). Trimming shortened V by 4 bases and J by 6 bases, and 13 bases separated the two germline ends. Germline V lookup: CDR1 SQVTM, CDR2 ANQGSEA. The CDR3 contains 12 residues. CDR3 DNA: TGCAGCGTTGTTTCGGGGGAACGCGAGCAGTACTTC. Its translation: CSVVSGEREQYF.